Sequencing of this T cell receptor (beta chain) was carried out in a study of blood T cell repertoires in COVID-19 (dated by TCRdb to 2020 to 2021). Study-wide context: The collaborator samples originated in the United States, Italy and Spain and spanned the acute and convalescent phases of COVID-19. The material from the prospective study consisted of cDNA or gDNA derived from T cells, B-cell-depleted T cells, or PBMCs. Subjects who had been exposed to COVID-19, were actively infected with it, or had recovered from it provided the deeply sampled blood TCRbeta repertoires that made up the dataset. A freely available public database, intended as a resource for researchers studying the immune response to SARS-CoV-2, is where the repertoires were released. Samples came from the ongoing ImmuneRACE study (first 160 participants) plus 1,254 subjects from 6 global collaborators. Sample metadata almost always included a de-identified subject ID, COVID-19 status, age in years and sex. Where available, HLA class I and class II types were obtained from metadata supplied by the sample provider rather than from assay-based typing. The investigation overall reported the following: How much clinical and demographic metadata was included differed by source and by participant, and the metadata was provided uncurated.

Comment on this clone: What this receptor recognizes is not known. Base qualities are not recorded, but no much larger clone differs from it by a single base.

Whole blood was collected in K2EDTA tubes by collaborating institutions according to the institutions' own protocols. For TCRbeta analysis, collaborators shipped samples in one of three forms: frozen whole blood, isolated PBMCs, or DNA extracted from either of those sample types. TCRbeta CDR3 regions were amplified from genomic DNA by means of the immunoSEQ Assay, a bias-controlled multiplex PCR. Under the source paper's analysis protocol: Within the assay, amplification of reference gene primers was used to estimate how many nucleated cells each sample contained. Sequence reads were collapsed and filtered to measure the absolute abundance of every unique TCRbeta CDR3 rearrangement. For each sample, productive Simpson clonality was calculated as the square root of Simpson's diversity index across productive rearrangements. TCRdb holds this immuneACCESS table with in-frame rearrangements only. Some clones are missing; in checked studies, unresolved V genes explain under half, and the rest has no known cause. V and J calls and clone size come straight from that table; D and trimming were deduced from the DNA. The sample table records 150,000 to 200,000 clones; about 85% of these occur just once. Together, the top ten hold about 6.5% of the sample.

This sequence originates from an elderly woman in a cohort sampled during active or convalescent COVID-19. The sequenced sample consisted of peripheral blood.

The sequenced DNA is TGTGCCAGCAGGAAAGAGGTAGCAACTAATGAAAAACTGTTTTTT. The translation is CASRKEVATNEKLFF. Rearrangement joined TRBV2 to TRBJ1-4, with the D gene too uncertain to name. The V end loses 6 bases and the J end loses 0 bases, and a stretch of 11 bases separates them. Based on the germline V gene, the CDR1 and CDR2 sequences are SNHLY and FYNNEI. Reading from cysteine to phenylalanine, the CDR3 counts 15 amino acids. The DNA shown is the 45-base CDR3, in frame from base 1. Here the CDR3 is joined to the reference TRBV2 and TRBJ1-4 genes, and the full variable domain is: EPEVTQTPSHQVTQMGQEVILRCVPISNHLYFYWYRQILGQKVEFLVSFYNNEISEKSEIFDDQFSVERPDGSNFTLKIRSTKLEDSAMYFCASRKEVATNEKLFFGSGTQLSVL.